Presented here are 11 T cell receptor beta chains from one specimen sequenced in a study of regulatory and conventional T cells in RAG deficiency. Assay used: immunoSEQ multiplex PCR; TCRdb lists only in-frame clones, some missing. The sample carries around 30,000 clones, over 90% recorded once. The sorted conventional CD4+ T cells were CD25-low and CD127-high, with genomic DNA sequenced. This sample was shared with a second study, whose subject was regulatory T cells. That work states: Amplification used 52 TRBV primers and 13 TRBJ primers.

Input material: CD25- CD4+ T cells sorted from blood. The origin of the receptors is a human donor in good health.

The chain has TRBV5-6 and TRBJ1-6; perhaps TRBD1 as D (6 bases). The V end was cut by 7 bases, the J end by 8 bases, with 16 bases between. CDR1 is SGHDT, CDR2 YYEEEE, per germline. The CDR3 totals 14 residues. CDR3 bases: TGTGCCAGCCGAACCCAGGGGTGGGATTCACCCCTCCACTTT. Amino acid sequence: CASRTQGWDSPLHF.

About this clone itself: Other DNA variants within this sample encode the same CDR3. The V and J genes are TRBV9 and TRBJ1-6; 9 bases line up with TRBD1. CDR1 SGDLS and CDR2 YYNGEE come from the germline V gene. This CDR3 is 14 amino acids long. J gave up 10 bases and V 2 bases, and 4 bases lay outside the gene matches. The CDR3, as DNA: TGTGCCAGCAGCGTGGCAGGACAGGGGTCACCCCTCCACTTT. Its translation is CASSVAGQGSPLHF.

V is TRBV5-1 and J is TRBJ1-3; no definite D call. CDR1 and CDR2 from the germline V gene are SGHRS and YFSETQ. V was shortened by 0 bases and J by 2 bases, with 12 bases between the two germline ends. The CDR3 has 16 amino acids. CDR3 protein: CASSLVLAQTGNTIYF. The CDR3 nucleotides read TGCGCCAGCAGCTTGGTCTTAGCACAAACTGGAAACACCATATATTTT.

The V call is TRBV10-3, the J call TRBJ2-3; 7 bases fit TRBD2. There are 14 residues in the CDR3. The germline V gene encodes CDR1 ENHRY and CDR2 SYGVKD. The V gene end was trimmed by 6 bases and the J gene end by 4 bases; junction bases not matched to a gene: 7. In DNA form, the CDR3 reads TGTGCCATCAGGGGGGACTACCTAGCAGATACGCAGTATTTT. Translation: CAIRGDYLADTQYF.

The chain uses TRBV6-1 and TRBJ1-4; no clear D gene. Germline assignment: CDR1 MNHNS and CDR2 SASEGT. Between the trimmed V and J ends, which lost 0 bases and 4 bases, there was a span of 9 bases. The CDR3 has 15 residues. The CDR3 nucleotides read TGTGCCAGCAGTGAAGCAACAGCCAATAATGAAAAACTGTTTTTT. Translating gives CASSEATANNEKLFF.

The chain carries TRBV19 and TRBJ1-2; D is unresolved. CDR3 length: 13 residues. The germline V gene has CDR1 LNHDA and CDR2 SQIVND (reference sequence). Trimming stripped 0 bases from V and 8 bases from J, with 10 bases between. The CDR3 is CASSIDAVRGYTF. DNA for the CDR3: TGTGCCAGTAGTATAGACGCGGTTAGAGGCTACACCTTC.

This sequence joins TRBV7-3 and TRBJ1-1; weak D call: TRBD1 (6 bases). This CDR3 is 16 amino acids long. CDR1 is SGHTA, CDR2 FQGTGA, per germline. V lost 2 bases and J lost 0, with 13 bases in between. CDR3 nucleotides: TGTGCCAGCAGCTTAGGGGGCTCTCTAATGAACACTGAAGCTTTCTTT. Protein product: CASSLGGSLMNTEAFF.

This chain joins TRBV19 and TRBJ1-2; 7 bases line up with TRBD1. Trimming took 7 bases from V and 4 from J; bases not matched to a gene: 12. The CDR3 is made up of 15 amino acids. Per the germline V gene, CDR1 is LNHDA and CDR2 is SQIVND (reference sequence). The CDR3 loop reads CASTHGRTGSYGYTF. Written as DNA, the CDR3 is TGTGCCAGTACCCACGGTAGGACAGGATCCTATGGCTACACCTTC.

This clone was recorded only once. This rearrangement joins TRBV10-3 to TRBJ1-2; tentative D call: TRBD1 (6 bases). Germline V gene data show CDR1 as ENHRY and CDR2 as SYGVKD. Trimming took 2 bases from V and 1 from J, leaving 11 bases between them. The CDR3 runs to 15 residues. The DNA of the CDR3 is TGTGCCATCAGTGAGGGACAGACGATTAACTATGGCTACACCTTC. It yields the protein CAISEGQTINYGYTF.

Comments on this clone: At one end the junction does not follow the germline gene, possibly because of a read error. This chain connects TRBV7-7 to TRBJ2-3, with D perhaps matching TRBD2 (6 bases). CDR1 is SSHAT and CDR2 is FNYEAQ in the germline V gene (reference sequence). This CDR3 contains 14 residues. The CDR3 region has the DNA TGTGCTAGCAGCTTAGCGGCAAACACAGATACGCAGTATTTT. Residues: CASSLAANTDTQYF.

The chain carries TRBV11-1 and TRBJ2-1; TRBD2 matches 8 bases. V shed 1 base, J shed 2 bases, and the junction held 7 bases outside the gene matches. Per the germline V gene, CDR1 is SGHAT and CDR2 is FQDESV (reference sequence). There are 17 residues in the CDR3. The CDR3 sequence: CASSLVAGGSTYNEQFF. Here the CDR3 DNA reads TGTGCCAGCAGCTTAGTTGCGGGAGGATCGACCTACAATGAGCAGTTCTTC.